Listed here are 9 T cell receptor beta chains from one sample, sequenced in a study of control samples from healthy donors and cancer patients (dated by TCRdb to 2019 to 2021). The protocol used for the library was the immunoSEQ multiplex PCR assay. TCRdb retrieved this table from immuneACCESS and kept in-frame rearrangements only. Not all clones are present; in checked studies, unresolved V genes account for under half, and no reason is known for the remainder. The sample data list about 140,000 clones, and approximately 90% of these were observed just once. Roughly 8.7% of the sample is taken by the ten largest. The sequenced sample consisted of blood. The receptors were gathered from a woman in her thirties in good health.

The J gene is TRBJ2-7, the V gene TRBV5-6; D unresolved. This CDR3 is 10 amino acids long. Per germline, CDR1 SGHDT and CDR2 YYEEEE. The V and J ends lost 3 bases and 4 bases respectively, with 2 bases between them. The CDR3 sequence: CASSWYEQYF. CDR3 sequence (DNA): TGTGCCAGCAGCTGGTACGAGCAGTACTTC.

V gene TRBV14 combines with J gene TRBJ1-6; 10 bases align to TRBD1. The J segment lost 13 bases and the V segment lost 0 bases, leaving 9 bases of the junction unmatched. The CDR3 is 16 residues long. In germline, CDR1 is SGHDN, CDR2 FVKESK. Written as DNA, the CDR3 is TGTGCCAGCAGCCAAGATTACGGACAGGGGGGAAATCCCCTCCACTTT. Amino acid sequence: CASSQDYGQGGNPLHF.

The J gene is TRBJ1-4, the V gene TRBV6-1; TRBD1 is a possible D gene (6 bases). CDR1 and CDR2 (germline): MNHNS, SASEGT. This CDR3 has 15 residues. The ends were cut back, 3 bases at V and 6 bases at J, with 14 bases in the middle. CDR3 residues: CASSDTDSPHEKLFF. CDR3 nucleotide sequence: TGTGCCAGCAGTGACACGGACAGTCCACATGAAAAACTGTTTTTT.

The chain couples TRBV2 to TRBJ1-5, with a weak D call TRBD1 (5 bases). Germline CDR1 is SNHLY and CDR2 is FYNNEI. Deletions cut 2 bases from V and 6 bases from J, with 14 bases between. There are 15 residues in the CDR3. The CDR3 loop is CASSESREEGQPQHF. DNA for the CDR3: TGTGCCAGCAGTGAAAGCAGGGAGGAGGGTCAGCCCCAGCATTTT.

The V call is TRBV6-1, the J call TRBJ1-6; no reliable D call. CDR3 length equals 15 residues. Trimming took off 0 bases at V and 10 bases at J, with 13 bases between the two ends. The V gene's germline CDR1 is MNHNS and CDR2 SASEGT. The CDR3 bases are TGTGCCAGCAGTGAAGCCCCGCTCCTCGGATCACCCCTCCACTTT. Protein product: CASSEAPLLGSPLHF.

V is TRBV9 and J is TRBJ2-5; D is unresolved. CDR3 length equals 13 residues. CDR1 is SGDLS and CDR2 is YYNGEE in the germline V gene. The V end was cut by 3 bases, the J end by 5 bases, with 11 bases between. The CDR3: CASSGARYETQYF. CDR3 nucleotide sequence: TGTGCCAGCAGCGGGGCGCGGTATGAGACCCAGTACTTC.

The chain employs TRBV12-5 and TRBJ1-1; possibly TRBD1 for D (6 bases). V gave up 1 base and J gave up 0 bases, with 18 bases separating them. Germline lookup yields CDR1 LGHNT and CDR2 FRNRAP. The CDR3 is 18 residues long. The CDR3 spells CASGLGTGGGRVNTEAFF. The CDR3 region has the DNA TGTGCTAGTGGTTTGGGCACCGGGGGGGGCAGGGTGAACACTGAAGCTTTCTTT.

A word on this clone: Other nucleotide sequences in the sample specify the same CDR3. The chain employs TRBV19 and TRBJ2-1, with a weak D call TRBD2 (6 bases). The CDR3 length is 14 residues. Trimming stripped 9 bases from V and 3 bases from J, with 15 bases between. Germline V gene lookup returns CDR1 LNHDA and CDR2 SQIVND (reference sequence). The DNA for the CDR3 is TGTGCCAGCAGCGTAGCTAGCGTCTACAATGAGCAGTTCTTC. Its protein is CASSVASVYNEQFF.

The chain is built from TRBV19 and TRBJ2-3; 8 bases are shared with TRBD1. The CDR3 runs 15 residues. V was pared by 0 bases and J by 3 bases, with 2 bases of the junction left unmatched. The germline gives CDR1 LNHDA, CDR2 SQIVND (reference sequence). The CDR3 region is CASSIEDRATDTQYF. CDR3 DNA sequence: TGTGCCAGTAGTATAGAGGACAGGGCAACAGATACGCAGTATTTT.